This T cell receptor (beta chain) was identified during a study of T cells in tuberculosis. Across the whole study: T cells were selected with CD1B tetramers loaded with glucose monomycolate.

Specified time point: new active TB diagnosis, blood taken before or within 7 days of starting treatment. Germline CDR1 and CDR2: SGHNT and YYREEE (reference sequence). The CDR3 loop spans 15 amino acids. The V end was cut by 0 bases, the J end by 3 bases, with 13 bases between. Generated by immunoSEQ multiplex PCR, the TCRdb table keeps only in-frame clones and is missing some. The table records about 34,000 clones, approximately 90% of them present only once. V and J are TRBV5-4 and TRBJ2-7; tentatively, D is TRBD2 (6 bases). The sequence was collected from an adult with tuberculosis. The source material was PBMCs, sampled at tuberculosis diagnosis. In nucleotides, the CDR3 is TGTGCCAGCAGCTTGGACCGCGGGGTCTTCTACGAGCAGTACTTC. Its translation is CASSLDRGVFYEQYF.